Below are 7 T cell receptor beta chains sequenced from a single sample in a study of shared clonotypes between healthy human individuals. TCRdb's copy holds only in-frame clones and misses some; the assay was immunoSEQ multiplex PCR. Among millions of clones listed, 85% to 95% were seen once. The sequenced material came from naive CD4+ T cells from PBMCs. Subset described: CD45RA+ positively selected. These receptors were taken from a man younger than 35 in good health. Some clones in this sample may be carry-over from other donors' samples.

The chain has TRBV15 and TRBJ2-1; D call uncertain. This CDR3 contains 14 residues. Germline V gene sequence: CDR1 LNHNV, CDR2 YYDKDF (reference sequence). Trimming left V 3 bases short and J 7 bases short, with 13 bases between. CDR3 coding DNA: TGTGCCACCAGCAGGGGCGCTGAAGGGAATGAGCAGTTCTTC. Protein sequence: CATSRGAEGNEQFF.

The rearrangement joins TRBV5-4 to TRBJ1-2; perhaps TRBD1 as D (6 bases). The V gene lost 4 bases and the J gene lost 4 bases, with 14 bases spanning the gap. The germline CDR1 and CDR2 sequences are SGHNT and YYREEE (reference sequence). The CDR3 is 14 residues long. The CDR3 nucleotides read TGTGCCAGCAGCGGAATGACAGGATTCTATGGCTACACCTTC. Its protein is CASSGMTGFYGYTF.

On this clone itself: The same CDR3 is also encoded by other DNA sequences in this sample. The CDR3: CASSRLAGGTYEQYF. CDR3 DNA: TGTGCCAGTAGCCGACTAGCGGGAGGTACCTACGAGCAGTACTTC. The rearrangement uses TRBV19 and TRBJ2-7, with TRBD2 identical over 13 bases. This CDR3 has 15 amino acids. J lost 2 bases, V lost 6 bases, and 4 bases had no gene match. Per germline, CDR1 LNHDA and CDR2 SQIVND (reference sequence).

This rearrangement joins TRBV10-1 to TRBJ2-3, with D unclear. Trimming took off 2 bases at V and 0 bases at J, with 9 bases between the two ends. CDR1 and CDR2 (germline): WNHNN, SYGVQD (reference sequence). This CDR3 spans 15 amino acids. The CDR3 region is CASSEVGISTDTQYF. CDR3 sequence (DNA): TGCGCCAGCAGTGAGGTGGGAATTAGCACAGATACGCAGTATTTT.

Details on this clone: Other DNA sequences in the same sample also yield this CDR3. CDR3 bases: TGTGCCAGCAGCTTGGACAGGGGACAGCCCCAGCATTTT. Protein: CASSLDRGQPQHF. This chain joins TRBV5-4 and TRBJ1-5, with 7 bases that match TRBD1. CDR3 length: 13 residues. The germline CDR1 and CDR2 sequences are SGHNT and YYREEE (reference sequence). Germline trimming cut 0 bases from V and 7 bases from J; bases unmatched to any gene: 1.

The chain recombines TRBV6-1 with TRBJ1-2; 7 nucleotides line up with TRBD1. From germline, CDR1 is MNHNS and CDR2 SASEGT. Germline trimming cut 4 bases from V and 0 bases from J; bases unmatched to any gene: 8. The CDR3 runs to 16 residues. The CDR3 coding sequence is TGTGCCAGCAGTGCCCAGTCCGGGACAGCTAACTATGGCTACACCTTC. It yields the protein CASSAQSGTANYGYTF.

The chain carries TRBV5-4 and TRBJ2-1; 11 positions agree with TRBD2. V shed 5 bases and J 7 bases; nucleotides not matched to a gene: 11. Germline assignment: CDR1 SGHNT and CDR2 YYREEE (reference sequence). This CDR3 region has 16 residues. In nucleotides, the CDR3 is TGTGCCAGCAGATTGCGGGGACTAGCGGAGATGAATGAGCAGTTCTTC. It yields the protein CASRLRGLAEMNEQFF.